A single TCR beta chain is shown here with its context. Germline loops: CDR1 WSHSY, CDR2 SAAADI. V shed 10 bases and J 0 bases; nucleotides not matched to a gene: 8. CDR3 size: 15 residues. Study processing details: Nucleated cell number was recorded as an estimate derived from reference gene primer amplification. Produced via immunoSEQ multiplex PCR; TCRdb's table is partial and in-frame only. The V and J calls and clone size come from that table; D and trimming were worked out from the DNA. Among roughly 15,000 clones listed, about four fifths were seen once. The data derive from a study of blood T cell repertoires in COVID-19. Study-level background: Italy, Spain and the United States were the sources of the convalescent and acute COVID-19 samples. Sources were T cells, B-cell-depleted T cells, or PBMCs; the material itself was cDNA or gDNA.

The sequenced material came from peripheral blood. The rearrangement joins TRBV10-2 to TRBJ2-7, with TRBD2 matching 11 bases. The receptor was derived from a man aged 80 or over with active COVID-19. The CDR3 DNA reads as TGCGCCACAGGACTAGCGGGTTTGAGCTCCTACGAGCAGTACTTC. It translates to CATGLAGLSSYEQYF.